This T cell receptor (beta chain) was profiled in a study of T-cell memory formation after mild COVID-19. Findings and caveats of the study: Confirmation was lacking for SARS-CoV-2 specificity of second-wave clones that peaked on day 37. Pre-infection memory contained some responding clones, which suggested that cross-reactive memory had joined. Later expanders leaned CD4+, whereas clones that contracted between day 15 and 85 were balanced CD4/CD8.

TCR alpha and TCR beta cDNA libraries carrying sample barcodes and UMIs came from 5'RACE with constant-segment primers. MiXCR, applied by TCRdb to the 5' RACE reads, yields one record per CDR3 protein. Of about 180,000 distinct CDR3 sequences in the sample, about a sixth were seen once. This clonotype was detected only a few times. Its antigen is not identified. The length of the CDR3 is 14 residues. The germline CDR1 and CDR2 sequences are MNHEY and SMNVEV (reference sequence). With 5 bases removed from V and 0 bases from J, the gap between germline ends came to 10 bases. The origin of this receptor is an adult woman who had mild COVID-19 (a few samples of this study predate the infection). Cell type and time point are not known. The chain employs TRBV27 and TRBJ1-1; tentatively, D is TRBD1 (6 bases). The sample taken for sequencing was PBMCs or a T cell subset sorted from them (not recorded which). CDR3: CASSPHRVNTEAFF. The CDR3, as DNA: TGTGCCAGCAGTCCGCACAGGGTGAACACTGAAGCTTTCTTT.